This T cell receptor beta chain was sequenced for a study of CD4 T cells in relation to SARS-CoV-2 and coronaviruses. Before the COVID-19 pandemic, during about 2010-2019, CD4+ T cells were taken from unexposed donors. Isolation of CD4+ T cells took place after about eleven days in culture. Generated by immunoSEQ multiplex PCR, the TCRdb table keeps only in-frame clones and is missing some. The table includes fewer than 25,000 clones, about three quarters detected once. The CDR3 is made up of 17 amino acids. V was clipped by 1 base and J by 1 base, with 15 bases between them. Germline values: CDR1 SGHVS, CDR2 FQNEAQ. Details on this clone: What it binds is not known.

This clonotype originated in a human donor in good health. The sample taken for sequencing was CD4+ T cells from PBMCs, cultured in vitro. The rearrangement joins TRBV7-8 to TRBJ2-3; D is possibly TRBD2 (6 bases). CDR3 residues: CASSLVTGVRGTDTQYF. The CDR3 DNA sequence: TGTGCCAGCAGCTTAGTAACGGGAGTTAGGGGCACAGATACGCAGTATTTT.